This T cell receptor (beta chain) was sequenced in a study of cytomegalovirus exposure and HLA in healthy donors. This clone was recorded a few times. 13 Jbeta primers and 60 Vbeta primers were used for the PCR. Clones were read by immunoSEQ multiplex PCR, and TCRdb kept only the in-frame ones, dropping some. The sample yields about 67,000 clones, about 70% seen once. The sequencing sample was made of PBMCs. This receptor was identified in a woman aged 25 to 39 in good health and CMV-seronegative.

The CDR3 sequence is CASGPRDTTYEQYF. The CDR3 nucleotides read TGTGCCAGCGGACCCCGGGACACTACCTACGAGCAGTACTTC. V is TRBV27 and J is TRBJ2-7; D is perhaps TRBD1 (6 bases). V lost 8 bases to trimming and J lost 2 bases, with 16 bases between them. Germline-derived CDR1 and CDR2 are MNHEY and SMNVEV (reference sequence). The CDR3 is 14 residues long.